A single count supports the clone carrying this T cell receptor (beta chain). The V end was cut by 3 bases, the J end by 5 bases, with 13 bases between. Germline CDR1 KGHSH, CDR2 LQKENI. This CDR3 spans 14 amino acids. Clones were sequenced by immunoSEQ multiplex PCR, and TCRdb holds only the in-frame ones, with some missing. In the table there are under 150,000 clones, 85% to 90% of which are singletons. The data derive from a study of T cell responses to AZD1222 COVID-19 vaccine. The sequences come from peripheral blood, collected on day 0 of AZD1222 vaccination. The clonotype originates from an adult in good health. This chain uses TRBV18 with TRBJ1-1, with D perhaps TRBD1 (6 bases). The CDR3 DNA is TGTGCCAGCTCACCTCCAGGGGCAGAGACTGAAGCTTTCTTT. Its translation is CASSPPGAETEAFF.